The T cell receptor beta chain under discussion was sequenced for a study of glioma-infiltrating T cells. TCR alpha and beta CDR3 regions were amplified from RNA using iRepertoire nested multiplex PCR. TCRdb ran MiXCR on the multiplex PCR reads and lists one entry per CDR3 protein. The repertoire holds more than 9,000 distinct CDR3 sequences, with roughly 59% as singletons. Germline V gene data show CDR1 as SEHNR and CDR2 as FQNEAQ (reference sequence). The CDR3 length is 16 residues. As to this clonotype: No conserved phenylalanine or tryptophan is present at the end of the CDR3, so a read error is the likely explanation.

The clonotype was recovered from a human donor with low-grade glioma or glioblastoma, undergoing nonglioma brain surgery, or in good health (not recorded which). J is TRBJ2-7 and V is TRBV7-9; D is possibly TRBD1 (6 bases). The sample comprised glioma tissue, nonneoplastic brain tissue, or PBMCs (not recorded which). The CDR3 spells CASSLVGQGRVYEQYL. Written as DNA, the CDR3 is TGTGCCAGCAGCTTAGTTGGCCAGGGGCGAGTGTACGAACAGTACCTC.